The clone carrying this TCR beta chain was seen only a few times. The data were obtained in a study of blood T cells in healthy people across ages. A second PCR of about 7 to 11 cycles used a sample-barcoded 5' primer and a J-beta primer mix. TCRdb recomputed calls from the 5' RACE reads with MiXCR, one row per CDR3 protein. Here the sample spans some 760,000 distinct CDR3 sequences, roughly 25% being singletons. The germline CDR1 and CDR2 sequences are DFQATT and SNEGSKA (reference sequence). Trimming cost V 1 base and J 6 bases, with 13 bases left between them. The CDR3 contains 14 residues. A further study also used this sample, focusing on T cells of mothers and their children.

The specimen was blood. This chain joins TRBV20-1 and TRBJ2-1; perhaps TRBD2 as D (6 bases). The receptor's source is a boy between 10 and 17 years old in good health. The CDR3 region has the DNA TGCAGTGCTAGAGTGGACGGGAGAGCCAATGAGCAGTTCTTC. Translating gives CSARVDGRANEQFF.